This is a list of T cell receptor beta chains from one sample in a study of cytomegalovirus exposure and HLA in healthy donors. Profiled with immunoSEQ multiplex PCR; TCRdb holds only in-frame clones, not every one. Of approximately 150,000 clones listed, approximately 80% are singletons. The specimen sequenced was PBMCs. The source of these receptors is a woman in her fifties or sixties in good health and CMV-seropositive. CDR3s leave out the opening cysteine and the closing phenylalanine or tryptophan.

v_call cdr3_aa
TRBV6-1 ASQKQGSSTGELF
TRBV5-1 ASSLGQGQGYT
TRBV7-8 ASSSRQGRGTEAF
TRBV28 ASSSLPGGHGSKQY
TRBV30 AWGSPAELAF
TRBV4-2 ASSPRAGGTYNEQF
TRBV10-3 AISAGQGDEQY
TRBV4-3 ASSYRGEGSNTGELF
TRBV5-1 ASSPSVASGLGEQY
TRBV5-8 ASSVIAGGTDTQY
TRBV7-6 ASSLGRGAEAF
TRBV2 ASRGLAGVPDTQY
TRBV5-6 ASSHLARSDEQF
TRBV7-2 ASSSLASSYEQY
TRBV7-3 ASSSQGFTDTQY
TRBV6-6 ASSYLGGAGNTIY
TRBV6-5 ASSYSGTVYEQY
TRBV5-1 ASRLPSGSWNTGELF
TRBV4-3 ASSHLARLAEHNEQF
TRBV5-1 ASSPLGHEQF
TRBV5-5 ASSLKVGTGLNTEAF
TRBV30 AWSHNRGRSYNSPLH
TRBV28 ASSDRGLREQY
TRBV6-6 ASSSGTSGRYHEQF
TRBV28 ASSHQTGGNTEAF
TRBV7-8 ASSSGLAEGTDTQY
TRBV9 ASNPTGATNEKLF
TRBV5-6 ASLGAGTDPNYGYT
TRBV19 ASSTGTGPYTGELF
TRBV27 ASRTRDYGVSTDTQY
TRBV30 AWSGEWESF
TRBV28 ASSKPGQLIAQY
TRBV7-9 ASSSKAPGAGETQY
TRBV5-1 ATRQGAGEKLF
TRBV18 ASSPGNNYGYT
TRBV7-6 ASSSGGVRGYT
TRBV5-1 ASSFRDRGTGELF
TRBV7-9 ASSHPSRGPTEAF
TRBV7-2 ASRSLAGTLNEQF
TRBV28 ASSFEGGDTQY